The T cell receptor beta chain described here comes from a study of early T cells in non-severe SARS-CoV-2 infection. Study context: Chains were unpaired, as sequencing was done on bulk RNA from unsorted whole blood. Broader study findings: Comparison of clonotypes with VDJdb favored anti-spike CD8 responses while missing private and CD4 specificities.

The V gene's germline CDR1 is ENHRY and CDR2 SYGVKD. V lost 3 bases to trimming and J lost 2 bases, with 15 bases between them. This CDR3 is 16 amino acids long. Individual cDNA molecules carried attached unique molecular identifiers. TCRdb used MiXCR to reprocess the 5' RACE reads, holding one entry per CDR3 protein. Here the sample spans about 98,000 distinct CDR3 sequences, approximately 15% being singletons. With regard to this clonotype: Its antigen is currently unknown.

The rearrangement links TRBV10-3 to TRBJ2-3, with a tentative D call TRBD1 (6 bases). Material for sequencing was whole blood. This TCR was sampled from an adult who was a healthcare worker with PCR-confirmed SARS-CoV-2 infection or an uninfected control (not recorded which). The CDR3 nucleotides are TGTGCCATCAGTGATGGGGGCAACCGTGTCACAGATACGCAGTATTTT. This gives the protein CAISDGGNRVTDTQYF.